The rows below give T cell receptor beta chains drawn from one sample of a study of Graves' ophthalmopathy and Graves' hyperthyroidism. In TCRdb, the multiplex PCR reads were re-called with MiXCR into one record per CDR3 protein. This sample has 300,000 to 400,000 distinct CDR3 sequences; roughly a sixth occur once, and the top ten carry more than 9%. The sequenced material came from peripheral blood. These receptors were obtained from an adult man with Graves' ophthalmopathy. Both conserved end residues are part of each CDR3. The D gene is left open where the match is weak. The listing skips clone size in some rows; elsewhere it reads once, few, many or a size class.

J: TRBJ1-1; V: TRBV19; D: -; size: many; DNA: TGTGCCAGTAGAAGACGTACGGACAGAAACACTGAAGCTTTCTTT; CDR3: CASRRRTDRNTEAFF
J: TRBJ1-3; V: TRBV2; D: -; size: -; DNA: TGTGCCAGCAGCCGGGAGGGAGCGAGCTCTGGAAACACCATATATTTT; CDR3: CASSREGASSGNTIYF
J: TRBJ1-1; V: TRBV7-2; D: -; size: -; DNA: TGTGCCAGCAGCCGGACTCCCCAGGGGACTGAAGCTTTCTTT; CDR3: CASSRTPQGTEAFF
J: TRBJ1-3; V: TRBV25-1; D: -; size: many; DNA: TGTGCCAGCAGTGTACAGGGTGGAGGGAACCGGGTATATTTT; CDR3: CASSVQGGGNRVYF
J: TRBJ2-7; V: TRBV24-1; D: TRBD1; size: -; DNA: TGTGCCACCAGTGATTCGGGACAGGGGGTACTCTACGAGCAGTACTTC; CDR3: CATSDSGQGVLYEQYF
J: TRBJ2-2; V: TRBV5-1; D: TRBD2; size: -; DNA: TGCGCCAGCAGCTGGACTAGCGGGGGGGCTGCCGGGGAGCTGTTTTTT; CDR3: CASSWTSGGAAGELFF
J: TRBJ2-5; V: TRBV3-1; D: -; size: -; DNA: TGTGCCAGCATCCAAGACTCCAGGGCGGAGACCCAGTACTTC; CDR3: CASIQDSRAETQYF
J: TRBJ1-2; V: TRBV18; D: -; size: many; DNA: TGTGCCAGCTCACGGGACCTGAACTATGGCTACACCTTC; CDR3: CASSRDLNYGYTF
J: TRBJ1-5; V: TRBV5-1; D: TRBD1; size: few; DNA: TGCGCCAGCAGGCCCGGGACAGGAAGCAATCAGCCCCAGCATTTT; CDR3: CASRPGTGSNQPQHF
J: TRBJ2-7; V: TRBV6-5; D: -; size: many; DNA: TGTGCCAGCAGAAGGGATTCCCCCTACGAGCAGTACTTC; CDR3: CASRRDSPYEQYF
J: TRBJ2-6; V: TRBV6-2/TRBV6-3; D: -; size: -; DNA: TGTGCCAGCAGTTACGGGGCCCAGGGGAAGCACGTCCTGACTTTC; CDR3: CASSYGAQGKHVLTF
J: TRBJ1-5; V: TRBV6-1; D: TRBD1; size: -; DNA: TGTGCCAGCAGCCGGGGGGGACAGACCTATAGCAATCAGCCCCAGCATTTT; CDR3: CASSRGGQTYSNQPQHF
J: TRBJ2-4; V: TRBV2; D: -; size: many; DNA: TGTGCCAGCAGCCCAAGGGGGAGCATTCAGTACTTC; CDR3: CASSPRGSIQYF
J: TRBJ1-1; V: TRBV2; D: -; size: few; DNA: TGTGCCAGCAAAAAGGGCGTGAACACTGAAGCTTTCTTT; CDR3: CASKKGVNTEAFF
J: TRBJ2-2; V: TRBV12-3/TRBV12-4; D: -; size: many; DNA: TGTGCCAGCAGTTTGAGGGTTAACGGGGAGCTGTTTTTT; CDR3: CASSLRVNGELFF
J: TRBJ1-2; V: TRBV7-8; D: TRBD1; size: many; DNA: TGTGCCAGCAGCCTATCCGGGACAGCAGACTTTCAGAATGGCTACACCTTC; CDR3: CASSLSGTADFQNGYTF
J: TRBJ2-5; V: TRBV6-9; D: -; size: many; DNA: TGTGCCAGCAGTTATTTTGGGGCCCCTGGCGGCCCATCGGGAAAACCGTACCAAGAGACCCAGTACTTC; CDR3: CASSYFGAPGGPSGKPYQETQYF
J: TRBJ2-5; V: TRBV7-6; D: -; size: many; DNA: TGTGCCAGCAGCCAGATTACGAGGGGAGCTCAAGAGACCCAGTACTTC; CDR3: CASSQITRGAQETQYF
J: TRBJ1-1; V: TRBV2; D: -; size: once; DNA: TGTGCCAGCAGTGAAGCAGGTTGGGGTTCTGAAGCTTTCTTT; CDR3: CASSEAGWGSEAFF
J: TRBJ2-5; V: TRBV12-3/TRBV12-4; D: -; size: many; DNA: TGTGCCAGCAGTTTGCGCGGGGCTAGCCAAGAGACCCAGTACTTC; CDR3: CASSLRGASQETQYF
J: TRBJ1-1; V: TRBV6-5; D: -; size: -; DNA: TGTGCCAGCAGTTACGGGATGGGGGGGGGCACTGAAGCTTTCTTT; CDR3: CASSYGMGGGTEAFF
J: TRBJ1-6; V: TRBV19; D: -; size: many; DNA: TGTGCCAGTAATATTACCCCAGGTTCCGGGTCTTCACCCCTCCACTTT; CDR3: CASNITPGSGSSPLHF
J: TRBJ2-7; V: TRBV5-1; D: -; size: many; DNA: TGCGCCAGCAGCTCTTCAGGGTCGGGGGCCTACGAGCAGTACTTC; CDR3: CASSSSGSGAYEQYF
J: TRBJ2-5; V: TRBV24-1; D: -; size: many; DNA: TGTGCCACCAGTGAATTAGATGGGGCAGGAGAGACCCAGTACTTC; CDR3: CATSELDGAGETQYF
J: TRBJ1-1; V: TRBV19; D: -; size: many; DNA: TGTGCCAGTAGTCTTTCAGTGAACACTGAAGCTTTCTTT; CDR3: CASSLSVNTEAFF
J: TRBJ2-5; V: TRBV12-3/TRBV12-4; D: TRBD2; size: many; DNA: TGTGCCAGCAGCCGAGGAATCAGCGGGGGGCCCACCCAGTACTTC; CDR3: CASSRGISGGPTQYF
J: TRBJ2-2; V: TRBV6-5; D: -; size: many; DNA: TGTGCCAGCAGTTGGTCCTCCGGGGAGCTGTTTTTT; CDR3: CASSWSSGELFF
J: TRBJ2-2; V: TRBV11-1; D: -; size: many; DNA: TGTGCCAGCAGCACACGCGGAGGGGTCAGCGTGAACACCGGGGAGCTGTTTTTT; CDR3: CASSTRGGVSVNTGELFF
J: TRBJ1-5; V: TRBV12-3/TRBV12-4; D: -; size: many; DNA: TGTGCCAGCAGTTTGGGGGCGGGTCAGCCCCAGCATTTT; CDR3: CASSLGAGQPQHF
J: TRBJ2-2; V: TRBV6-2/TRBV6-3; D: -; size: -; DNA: TGTGCCAGCAGTTACCGGGGACCGAACACCGGGGAGCTGTTTTTT; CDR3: CASSYRGPNTGELFF
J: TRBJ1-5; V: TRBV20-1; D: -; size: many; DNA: TGCAGTGCCCCCGGCGGGCGCAATCAGCCCCAGCATTTT; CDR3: CSAPGGRNQPQHF
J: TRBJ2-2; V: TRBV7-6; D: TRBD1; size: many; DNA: TGTGCCAGCAGCGCCCCGGACAGGGGGCAAGGGGAGCTGTTTTTT; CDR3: CASSAPDRGQGELFF
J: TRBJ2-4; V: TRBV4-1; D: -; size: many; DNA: TGCGCCAGCAGCCAAGGGTTCGGATTAGCCAAAAACATTCAGTACTTC; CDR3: CASSQGFGLAKNIQYF
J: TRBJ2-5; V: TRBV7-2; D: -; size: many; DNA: TGTGCCAGCAGCATTAGACAGGCACAAGAGACCCAGTACTTC; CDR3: CASSIRQAQETQYF
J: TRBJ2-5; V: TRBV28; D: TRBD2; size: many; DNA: TGTGCCAGCAGTTTATTAAGTACAGCGGGAGGGTCAGAGACCCAGTACTTC; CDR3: CASSLLSTAGGSETQYF
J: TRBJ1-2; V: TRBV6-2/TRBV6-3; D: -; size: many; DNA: TGTGCCAGCAGACTGGACACCGCAGACTATGGCTACACCTTC; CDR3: CASRLDTADYGYTF
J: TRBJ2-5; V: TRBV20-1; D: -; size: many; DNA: TGCAGTGCCGGGAACACGCAGGGCCACTTACAAGAGACCCAGTACTTC; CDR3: CSAGNTQGHLQETQYF
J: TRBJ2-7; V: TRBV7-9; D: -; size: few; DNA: TGTGCCAGCAGCTTAGGGACGACAGGGAGGTACGAGCAGTACTTC; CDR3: CASSLGTTGRYEQYF
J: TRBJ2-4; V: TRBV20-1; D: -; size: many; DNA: TGCAGTGCTGCCAAAAACATTCAGTACTTC; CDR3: CSAAKNIQYF
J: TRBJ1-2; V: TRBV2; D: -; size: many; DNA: TGTGCCAGCAGTGTTAGGTCTTCTCTCTATGGCTACACCTTC; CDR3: CASSVRSSLYGYTF
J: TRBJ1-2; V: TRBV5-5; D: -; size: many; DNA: TGTGCCAGCAGCTTGGAGGCAGGGGATAGCTATGGCTACACCTTC; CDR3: CASSLEAGDSYGYTF
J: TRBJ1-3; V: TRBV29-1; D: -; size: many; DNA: TGCAGCGGAAGACTCTCTGGAAACACCATATATTTT; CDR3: CSGRLSGNTIYF
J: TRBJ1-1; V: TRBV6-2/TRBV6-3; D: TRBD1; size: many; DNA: TGTGCCAGTCGACAGGGAAACACTGAAGCTTTCTTT; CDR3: CASRQGNTEAFF
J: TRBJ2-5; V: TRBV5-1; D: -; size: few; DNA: TGCGCCAGCAGCCCGGGACATGGTCAAGAGACCCAGTACTTC; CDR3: CASSPGHGQETQYF
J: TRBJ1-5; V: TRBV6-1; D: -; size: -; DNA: TGTGCCAGCAAACGGGCAGGGGTAGAGGGCAATCAGCCCCAGCATTTT; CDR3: CASKRAGVEGNQPQHF
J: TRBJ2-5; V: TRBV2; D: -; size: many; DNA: TGTGCCAGCGGGCAGGGGATGAAAGAGACCCAGTACTTC; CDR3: CASGQGMKETQYF
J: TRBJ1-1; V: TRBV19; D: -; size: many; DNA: TGTGCCAGTAGCACTCCACACCGGAACACTGAAGCTTTCTTT; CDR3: CASSTPHRNTEAFF
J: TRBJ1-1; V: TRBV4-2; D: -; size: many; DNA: TGTGCCAGCAGCCAAGACACGGAGAACACTGAAGCTTTCTTT; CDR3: CASSQDTENTEAFF
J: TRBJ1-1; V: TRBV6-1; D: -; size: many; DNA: TGTGCCAGCACCCAGGACAAGCTCACTGAAGCTTTCTTT; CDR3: CASTQDKLTEAFF
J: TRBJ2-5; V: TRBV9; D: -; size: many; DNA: TGTGCCAGCAGCGTCTTCGGGGACTACCAAGAGACCCAGTACTTC; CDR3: CASSVFGDYQETQYF
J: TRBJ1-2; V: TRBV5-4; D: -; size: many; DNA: TGTGCCAGCAGCTTTGAGGGCAGCTATGGCTACACCTTC; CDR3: CASSFEGSYGYTF
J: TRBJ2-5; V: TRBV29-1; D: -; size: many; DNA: TGCAGCGTCGACAACAGGGGAGGGGAGACCCAGTACTTC; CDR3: CSVDNRGGETQYF
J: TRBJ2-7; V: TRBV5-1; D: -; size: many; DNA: TGCGCCAGCGGATCCAGGGGGGGAGAATACTACGAGCAGTACTTC; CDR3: CASGSRGGEYYEQYF
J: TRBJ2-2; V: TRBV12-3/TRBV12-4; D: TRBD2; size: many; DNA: TGTGCCAGCAGTTCTGAGCGGGGTAACGGGGAGCTGTTTTTT; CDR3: CASSSERGNGELFF
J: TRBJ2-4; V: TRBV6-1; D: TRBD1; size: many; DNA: TGTGCCAGCGGGACAGAAAACATTCAGTACTTC; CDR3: CASGTENIQYF
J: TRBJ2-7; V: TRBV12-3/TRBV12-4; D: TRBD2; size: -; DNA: TGTGCCAGCAGCCGGACTAGCGGGTTGGCCGAGCAGTACTTC; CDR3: CASSRTSGLAEQYF
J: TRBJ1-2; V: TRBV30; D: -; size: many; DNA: TGTGCCTGGAGTGTAGATCCCAGCTATGGCTACACCTTC; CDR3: CAWSVDPSYGYTF
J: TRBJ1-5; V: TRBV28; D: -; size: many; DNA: TGTGCCAGCAGGATCGTAGCGGGGGGCAATCAGCCCCAGCATTTT; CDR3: CASRIVAGGNQPQHF
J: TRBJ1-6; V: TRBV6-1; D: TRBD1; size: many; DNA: TGTGCCAGCAGTGAAAGGACAGGGAGAAATTCACCCCTCCACTTT; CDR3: CASSERTGRNSPLHF